This T cell receptor (beta chain) emerged from a study of cytomegalovirus exposure and HLA in healthy donors. Findings and limits, study-wide: Excluded were some V segments that proved indistinguishable, including TRBV6-2 and TRBV6-3. Later genetic work tied a missense DCLRE1C variant to beta-chain V and J trimming.

PCR employed 60 Vbeta and 13 Jbeta primers. Sequenced by immunoSEQ multiplex PCR; TCRdb stores in-frame clones only, minus some. The data hold about 160,000 clones, with about 80% observed a single time. About this clone itself: Its antigen remains unknown.

The CDR3 has 14 residues. CDR1 is ENHRY, CDR2 SYGVKD, per germline. This receptor was identified in a man under 40 in good health and CMV-seropositive. The gene calls are TRBV10-3 and TRBJ2-5; tentative D call: TRBD1 (5 bases). The DNA end favors TRBJ2-7, so the J call may be wrong. The sample was PBMCs. The CDR3 region is CAISDHRTGYEQYF. CDR3 DNA sequence: TGTGCCATCAGTGATCACCGAACAGGCTACGAGCAGTACTTC.